The 19 T cell receptor beta chains listed next were all sequenced from one sample in a study of liver allograft versus peripheral blood T cells. Study-wide context: Intrahepatic T cell receptor repertoires from transplanted livers were compared against repertoires in recipients' peripheral blood.

Via MiXCR, TCRdb re-called the reads, giving one row per CDR3 protein. The sample consists of about 14,000 distinct CDR3 sequences, 20% of them appearing once. The receptors come from a human patient who had a liver transplant. The graft donor may account for some of the T cells.

This clonotype has just a few counts. V is TRBV12-5 and J is TRBJ1-2; TRBD1 might be the D (6 bases). This CDR3 has 12 amino acids. V lost 7 bases to trimming and J lost 6 bases, with 12 bases between them. CDR1 is LGHNT, CDR2 FRNRAP, per germline. CDR3 DNA: TGTGCTAGTGCCCCAACAGGGAATGGCTACACCTTC. Translated, it gives CASAPTGNGYTF.

This clonotype was detected only once. A clone one base away is much larger, so this may be a read error. The chain combines TRBV7-2 with TRBJ1-2; D gene unclear. This CDR3 has 14 residues. The germline V gene has CDR1 SGHTA and CDR2 FQGNSA. CDR3 nucleotide sequence: TGTGACAGCAGCCCATCAAGACTGCTCTATGGCTACACCTTC. It is translated as CDSSPSRLLYGYTF.

As for this clonotype: A much larger clone differs by one base, so this may be a read error. The rearrangement links TRBV7-2 to TRBJ1-1; D gene ambiguous. Per germline, CDR1 SGHTA and CDR2 FQGNSA. The CDR3 length is 14 residues. The CDR3 DNA is TGTGTCAGCAGCTTAGTTCCCGGGGTCACTGAAGCTTTCTTT. This codes for CVSSLVPGVTEAFF. The complete variable domain, with remaining parts taken from reference TRBV7-2 and TRBJ1-1, reads GAGVSQSPSNKVTEKGKDVELRCDPISGHTALYWYRQSLGQGLEFLIYFQGNSAPDKSGLPSDRFSAERTGGSVSTLTIQRTQQEDSAVYLCVSSLVPGVTEAFFGQGTRLTVV.

This clonotype was counted many times. The chain carries TRBV6-1 and TRBJ1-1; 9 bases fit TRBD1. Germline CDR1 is MNHNS and CDR2 is SASEGT. Trimming at V came to 7 bases and at J to 6 bases, leaving 9 bases not matched to a gene. This CDR3 is 14 amino acids long. The CDR3 here is CASTVQGAGAEAFF. DNA for the CDR3: TGTGCCAGCACCGTACAGGGGGCAGGGGCTGAAGCTTTCTTT.

This clonotype qualifies as medium-sized. The rearrangement joins TRBV6-1 to TRBJ1-1, with D tentatively TRBD1 (6 bases). This CDR3 has 17 amino acids. With 6 bases removed from V and 1 base from J, the gap between germline ends came to 21 bases. The germline V gene has CDR1 MNHNS and CDR2 SASEGT. The CDR3 reads CASRPDRTFGRNTEAFF. The DNA for the CDR3 is TGTGCCAGCAGACCCGACAGGACCTTCGGGAGGAACACTGAAGCTTTCTTT.

This clonotype showed up many times. The chain has TRBV13 and TRBJ2-4, with 7 bases identical to TRBD1. Germline values: CDR1 PRHDT, CDR2 FYEKMQ (reference sequence). Trimming at V came to 5 bases and at J to 8 bases, leaving 6 bases not matched to a gene. The CDR3 totals 13 residues. CDR3 sequence reads: CASSETGQDIQYF. In nucleotides, the CDR3 is TGTGCCAGCAGCGAGACAGGGCAGGACATTCAGTACTTC.

This clonotype was counted many times. This chain links TRBV18 with TRBJ1-1; no reliable D call. Germline lookup yields CDR1 KGHSH and CDR2 LQKENI. The CDR3 is 12 amino acids. Deletions cut 5 bases from V and 0 bases from J, with 4 bases between. This CDR3 is CASSSMNTEAFF. CDR3 nucleotide sequence: TGTGCCAGCTCATCTATGAACACTGAAGCTTTCTTT.

By share of the sample, this clonotype is medium-sized. The chain couples TRBV13 to TRBJ2-7; tentative D call: TRBD1 (5 bases). Germline V gene lookup returns CDR1 PRHDT and CDR2 FYEKMQ (reference sequence). V was cut by 6 bases and J by 6 bases, with 21 bases left in between. This CDR3 contains 15 residues. The CDR3 nucleotides read TGTGCCAGCAGTAACACTCTCGACAGTACCGGCGAGCAGTACTTC. Translated: CASSNTLDSTGEQYF.

This clonotype came up a few times. This sequence joins TRBV30 and TRBJ2-7; D unclear. Trimming removed 0 bases at V and 0 bases at J, with 15 bases between. The CDR3 extends over 16 amino acids. Germline V lookup: CDR1 GTSNPN, CDR2 SVGIG (reference sequence). The chain's CDR3 is CAWSVQGSHSSYEQYF. The CDR3 coding sequence is TGTGCCTGGAGTGTACAAGGTAGTCACAGCTCCTACGAGCAGTACTTC.

In its sample, this clonotype was seen once. V usage is TRBV12-3 or TRBV12-4 and J usage is TRBJ2-3; 8 positions agree with TRBD2. Trimming removed 6 bases from V and 1 base from J; junction bases left unmatched: 9. The CDR3 loop spans 16 amino acids. The CDR3 DNA sequence: TGTGCCAGCAGACCCCCTAGCGGGTTCGGCACAGATACGCAGTATTTT. Encoded protein: CASRPPSGFGTDTQYF.

This clonotype occurred many times. The chain links TRBV15 to TRBJ1-2, with D maybe TRBD1 (5 bases). Germline CDR1 LNHNV, CDR2 YYDKDF (reference sequence). The V end lost 2 bases, the J end lost 6 bases, and 10 bases lay between the germline ends. The CDR3 is 13 amino acids. CDR3 coding DNA: TGTGCCACCAGCAGACGGGGGGTAGATGGCTACACCTTC. The encoded protein is CATSRRGVDGYTF.

In regard to this clonotype: Being one base from a much bigger clone, this may be a read error. No conserved phenylalanine or tryptophan ends this CDR3, so it is likely a read error. The chain joins TRBV6-6 to TRBJ2-3; 9 bases agree with TRBD1. This CDR3 has 14 residues. CDR1 and CDR2 from the germline V gene are MNHNY and SVGAGI (reference sequence). Germline trimming cut 6 bases from V and 7 bases from J; bases unmatched to any gene: 8. CDR3 sequence: CASSLDRGGYTQYL. CDR3 coding DNA: TGTGCCAGCAGCCTGGACAGGGGAGGGTATACGCAGTATTTG.

The rearrangement uses TRBV7-3 and TRBJ1-5; D gene ambiguous. This CDR3 has 10 amino acids. Germline assignment: CDR1 SGHTA and CDR2 FQGTGA. V was cut by 11 bases and J by 7 bases, with 9 bases left in between. The CDR3 protein is CARSLQPQHF. The CDR3 bases are TGTGCCCGAAGCCTCCAGCCCCAGCATTTT.

This clonotype has just a few counts. The chain recombines TRBV5-5 with TRBJ1-5, with 7 nucleotides matching TRBD1. Germline CDR1 is SGHKS and CDR2 is YYEKEE (reference sequence). The CDR3 runs to 15 residues. V lost 0 bases, J lost 7 bases, and 7 bases stayed unmatched. The CDR3 DNA follows: TGTGCCAGCAGCTTGGGGGAGGGGGCAAGGCAGCCCCAGCATTTT. Its translation: CASSLGEGARQPQHF.

This clonotype came up many times. The J gene is TRBJ1-2, the V gene TRBV6-5; 9 bases agree with TRBD1. V trimming: 5 bases; J trimming: 5 bases; junction bases outside the gene matches: 9. Germline lookup yields CDR1 MNHEY and CDR2 SVGAGI. This CDR3 has 15 residues. The CDR3 DNA follows: TGTGCCAGCAGTCCTCCGGGACAGGGCTGGTATGGCTACACCTTC. Translating gives CASSPPGQGWYGYTF.

The chain couples TRBV7-2 to TRBJ1-2; TRBD1 is a possible D gene (6 bases). The CDR3 length is 13 residues. In germline, CDR1 is SGHTA, CDR2 FQGNSA. Trimming pared 4 bases from V and 3 bases from J, leaving 9 bases between. The CDR3 region is CASSSTGYYGYTF. CDR3 nucleotides: TGTGCCAGCAGCTCGACAGGATACTATGGCTACACCTTC.

V usage is TRBV18 and J usage is TRBJ1-1; D call uncertain. Trimming took off 3 bases at V and 0 bases at J, with 8 bases between the two ends. The CDR3 spans 14 residues. Per germline, CDR1 KGHSH and CDR2 LQKENI. CDR3 bases: TGTGCCAGCTCACCCCGCGGTATGAACACTGAAGCTTTCTTT. This encodes CASSPRGMNTEAFF.

The chain combines TRBV6-6 with TRBJ2-2; 9 positions agree with TRBD1. The trim removed 4 bases at V and 5 bases at J, leaving 11 bases unmatched. CDR1 and CDR2 from the germline V gene are MNHNY and SVGAGI (reference sequence). The CDR3 totals 17 residues. The chain's CDR3 is CASSSFPGQGRTGELFF. As DNA, the CDR3 is TGTGCCAGCAGTTCCTTCCCGGGACAGGGAAGGACCGGGGAGCTGTTTTTT.

The chain joins TRBV7-3 to TRBJ1-2, with D uncertain. V was cut by 2 bases and J by 3 bases, with 13 bases left in between. This CDR3 region has 15 residues. Germline loops: CDR1 SGHTA, CDR2 FQGTGA. The CDR3 spells CASSLGSGSDYGYTF. The DNA of the CDR3 is TGTGCCAGCAGCTTAGGATCTGGCAGCGACTATGGCTACACCTTC. Full variable domain (outside the CDR3, taken from reference TRBV7-3 and TRBJ1-2): GAGVSQTPSNKVTEKGKYVELRCDPISGHTALYWYRQSLGQGPEFLIYFQGTGAADDSGLPNDRFFAVRPEGSVSTLKIQRTERGDSAVYLCASSLGSGSDYGYTFGSGTRLTVV.